This note documents a single TCR beta chain sequence. Here immunoSEQ multiplex PCR was the method, and the copy in TCRdb shows in-frame clones only, minus some. There are about 15,000 clones in the sample; roughly nine tenths occur only once, and about 5.6% lies in the top ten. CDR3 length equals 15 residues. V lost 1 base and J lost 7, with 17 bases in between. Germline V gene data show CDR1 as PRHDT and CDR2 as FYEKMQ (reference sequence). The record originates from a study of PD-L1 blockade in urothelial cancer. The wider study: Previous chemotherapy exposure amounted to 0 to 3 regimens for patients. Blood analysis occurred 3 weeks (second dose) and 6 weeks after treatment start.

V gene TRBV13 combines with J gene TRBJ2-7, with D perhaps TRBD1 (6 bases). This TCR was recovered from a man over 45 with urothelial cancer. This material consisted of PBMCs, taken around atezolizumab (anti-PD-L1) treatment. CDR3 in amino acids: CASSLEVAGADEQYF. In DNA form, the CDR3 reads TGTGCCAGCAGCTTAGAAGTCGCAGGGGCGGATGAGCAGTACTTC.